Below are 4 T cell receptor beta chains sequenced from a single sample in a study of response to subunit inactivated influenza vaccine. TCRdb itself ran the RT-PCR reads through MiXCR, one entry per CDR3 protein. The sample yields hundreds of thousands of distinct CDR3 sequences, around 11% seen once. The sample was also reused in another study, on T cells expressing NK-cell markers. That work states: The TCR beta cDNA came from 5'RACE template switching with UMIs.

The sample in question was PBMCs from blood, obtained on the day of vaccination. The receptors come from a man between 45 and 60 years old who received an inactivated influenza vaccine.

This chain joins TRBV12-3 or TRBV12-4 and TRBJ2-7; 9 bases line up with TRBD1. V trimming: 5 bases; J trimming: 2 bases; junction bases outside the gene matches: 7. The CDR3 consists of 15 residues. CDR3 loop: CASSPHGTGPYEQYF. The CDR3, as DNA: TGTGCCAGCAGTCCCCACGGGACAGGGCCCTACGAGCAGTACTTC.

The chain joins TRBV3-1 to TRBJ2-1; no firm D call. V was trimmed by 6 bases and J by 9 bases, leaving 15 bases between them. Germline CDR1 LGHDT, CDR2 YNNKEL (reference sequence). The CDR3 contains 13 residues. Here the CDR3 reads CASRGSGSGEQFF. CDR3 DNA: TGTGCCAGCAGGGGGTCTGGATCAGGTGAGCAGTTCTTC.

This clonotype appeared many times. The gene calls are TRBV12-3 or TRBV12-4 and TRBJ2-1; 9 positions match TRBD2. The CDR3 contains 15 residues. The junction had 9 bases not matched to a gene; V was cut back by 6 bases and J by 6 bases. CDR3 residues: CASRPRGREGNEQFF. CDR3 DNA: TGTGCCAGCAGACCACGAGGGCGGGAGGGCAATGAGCAGTTCTTC.

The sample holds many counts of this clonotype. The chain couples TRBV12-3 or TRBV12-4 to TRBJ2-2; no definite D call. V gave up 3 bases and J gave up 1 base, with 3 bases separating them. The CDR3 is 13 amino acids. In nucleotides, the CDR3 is TGTGCCAGCAGTTTGAGGAACACCGGGGAGCTGTTTTTT. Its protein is CASSLRNTGELFF.